The 26 T cell receptor beta chains given below trace back to one sample, sequenced in a study of long-term antiretroviral therapy in people with HIV. An immunoSEQ assay, version v3.0, was performed at survey level. Sequencing was performed with immunoSEQ multiplex PCR; in TCRdb, only in-frame clones are kept and a portion is missing. The sample lists fewer than 35,000 clones, roughly 84% seen once, with 7.5% to 10% in the top ten. The material sequenced was unsorted PBMCs, taken 3 years after starting antiretroviral therapy. These receptors all come from a middle-aged man with HIV.

The genes are TRBV6-1 and TRBJ2-7, with 7 bases that match TRBD1. This CDR3 comprises 14 residues. CDR1 is MNHNS and CDR2 is SASEGT in the germline V gene. Losses at the gene ends were 10 bases for V and 0 bases for J; bases not matched to a gene: 9. Here the CDR3 reads CATLGQLYSYEQYF. CDR3 sequence (DNA): TGTGCCACCTTGGGACAGCTTTACTCCTACGAGCAGTACTTC.

The CDR3 spells CASSLRGGGTDTQYF. The CDR3 coding sequence is TGCGCCAGCAGCTTGAGAGGGGGGGGGACAGATACGCAGTATTTT. This chain uses TRBV5-1 with TRBJ2-3, with D tentatively TRBD2 (7 bases). Trimming took off 1 base at V and 3 bases at J, with 12 bases between the two ends. There are 15 residues in the CDR3. Looked up from germline, CDR1 is SGHRS and CDR2 is YFSETQ.

The rearrangement links TRBV9 to TRBJ2-7; a possible D gene is TRBD1 (5 bases). Germline V gene sequence: CDR1 SGDLS, CDR2 YYNGEE. V shed 0 bases and J shed 2 bases, with 9 bases lying between them. The length of the CDR3 is 14 residues. The CDR3 protein is CASSVADSAYEQYF. The CDR3 DNA reads as TGTGCCAGCAGCGTAGCTGACAGTGCCTACGAGCAGTACTTC.

This chain uses TRBV11-2 with TRBJ2-7; D possibly matches TRBD1 or TRBD2 (5 bases each). There are 12 residues in the CDR3. Germline V gives CDR1 SGHAT, CDR2 FQNNGV. Trimming took off 5 bases at V and 4 bases at J, with 9 bases between the two ends. The CDR3 loop is CASSVGGYEQYF. DNA of the CDR3: TGTGCCAGCAGCGTTGGGGGTTACGAGCAGTACTTC.

The chain couples TRBV4-2 to TRBJ2-2; D might be TRBD2 (6 bases). Between the trimmed V and J ends, which lost 4 bases and 3 bases, there was a span of 9 bases. The CDR3 is made up of 14 amino acids. Germline-derived CDR1 and CDR2 are LGHNA and YNFKEQ. This chain's CDR3 is CASSRGEDTGELFF. CDR3 nucleotides: TGTGCCAGCAGCCGGGGGGAGGACACCGGGGAGCTGTTTTTT.

As for this clone: Other DNA sequences in the sample encode the same CDR3. The chain links TRBV7-9 to TRBJ1-2, with 9 bases matching TRBD1. The CDR3 runs to 16 residues. V was pared by 1 base and J by 0 bases, with 3 bases of the junction left unmatched. Germline V lookup: CDR1 SEHNR, CDR2 FQNEAQ (reference sequence). CDR3 amino acids: CASSLETGGANYGYTF. CDR3 nucleotide sequence: TGTGCCAGCAGCTTAGAGACAGGGGGAGCTAACTATGGCTACACCTTC. Combining the CDR3 with reference TRBV7-9 and TRBJ1-2 gives the whole variable domain DTGVSQNPRHKITKRGQNVTFRCDPISEHNRLYWYRQTLGQGPEFLTYFQNEAQLEKSRLLSDRFSAERPKGSFSTLEIQRTEQGDSAMYLCASSLETGGANYGYTFGSGTRLTVV.

V usage is TRBV5-4 and J usage is TRBJ2-1; 13 bases are a match to TRBD2. The J segment lost 8 bases and the V segment lost 0 bases, leaving 8 bases of the junction unmatched. The CDR3 length is 17 residues. The germline gives CDR1 SGHNT, CDR2 YYREEE (reference sequence). CDR3 DNA: TGTGCCAGCAGCTTGGGAGTACTAGCGGGAGGGGTTGATGAGCAGTTCTTC. As protein: CASSLGVLAGGVDEQFF.

This chain links TRBV6-1 with TRBJ1-2; 9 bases align to TRBD1. The germline gives CDR1 MNHNS, CDR2 SASEGT. This CDR3 is built from 15 residues. V was clipped by 5 bases and J by 5 bases; unmatched bases: 9. This CDR3 is CASSIGTGTSYGYTF. For the CDR3, the DNA is TGTGCCAGCAGTATTGGGACAGGGACGTCATATGGCTACACCTTC.

The chain carries TRBV4-1 and TRBJ2-7; 8 bases agree with TRBD2. The CDR3 has 17 residues. After removal of 0 bases from V and 3 bases from J, the junction contained 10 bases not matched to a gene. Looked up from germline, CDR1 is MGHRA and CDR2 is YSYEKL. This chain's CDR3 is CASSQDRTSITHYEQYF. CDR3 DNA: TGCGCCAGCAGCCAAGATCGGACTAGCATCACCCACTACGAGCAGTACTTC.

The CDR3 loop is CALKGAGVTSTDTQYF. In DNA, the CDR3 is TGTGCCCTAAAGGGAGCGGGGGTGACTAGCACAGATACGCAGTATTTT. The rearrangement joins TRBV7-9 to TRBJ2-3; 8 positions agree with TRBD2. Losses at the gene ends were 11 bases for V and 0 bases for J; bases not matched to a gene: 13. Germline assignment: CDR1 SEHNR and CDR2 FQNEAQ (reference sequence). The CDR3 spans 16 residues.

In this sample, this clone turned up a few times. The rearrangement links TRBV7-9 to TRBJ1-2; TRBD1 is a possible D gene (5 bases). The germline CDR1 and CDR2 sequences are SEHNR and FQNEAQ (reference sequence). Trimming stripped 5 bases from V and 3 bases from J, with 22 bases between. The CDR3 is 17 residues long. The chain's CDR3 is CASSPAPAISGDYGYTF. The CDR3 DNA is TGTGCCAGCAGCCCGGCCCCAGCAATCTCGGGGGACTATGGCTACACCTTC.

This clone has a single count. DNA of the CDR3: TGTGCCAGCAGCTTAGTGGCAGGGGCAGTCGAGCAGTACTTC. Amino acid sequence: CASSLVAGAVEQYF. V and J are TRBV11-3 and TRBJ2-7, with D perhaps TRBD1 (6 bases). This CDR3 is 14 amino acids long. The germline V gene encodes CDR1 SGHNT and CDR2 YENEEA. The V end lost 1 base, the J end lost 6 bases, and 13 bases lay between the germline ends.

The genes are TRBV5-1 and TRBJ1-1; TRBD1 aligns across 9 bases. The V gene end was trimmed by 3 bases and the J gene end by 1 base; junction bases not matched to a gene: 4. The CDR3 contains 15 residues. CDR1 and CDR2 from the germline V gene are SGHRS and YFSETQ. Here the CDR3 DNA reads TGCGCCAGCAGCTCTTACAGGGGGCCGAACACTGAAGCTTTCTTT. Its translation is CASSSYRGPNTEAFF. The full variable domain, rest sourced from reference TRBV5-1 and TRBJ1-1, is KAGVTQTPRYLIKTRGQQVTLSCSPISGHRSVSWYQQTPGQGLQFLFEYFSETQRNKGNFPGRFSGRQFSNSRSEMNVSTLELGDSALYLCASSSYRGPNTEAFFGQGTRLTVV.

This clone was found a few times. The chain has TRBV2 and TRBJ1-5, with TRBD1 matching 7 bases. Germline-derived CDR1 and CDR2 are SNHLY and FYNNEI. This CDR3 has 13 amino acids. J lost 6 bases, V lost 7 bases, and 6 bases had no gene match. DNA for the CDR3: TGTGCCAGCAACACAGGGGAAGGTCAGCCCCAGCATTTT. Amino acids: CASNTGEGQPQHF.

This chain connects TRBV10-3 to TRBJ1-2, with 7 bases that match TRBD1. The germline CDR1 and CDR2 sequences are ENHRY and SYGVKD. The CDR3 sequence is 12 residues long. V shed 10 bases and J 3 bases; nucleotides not matched to a gene: 5. This CDR3 reads CATHDRDYGYTF. The CDR3 nucleotides are TGTGCCACCCACGACAGGGACTATGGCTACACCTTC.

The genes are TRBV6-1 and TRBJ2-7; 11 positions agree with TRBD2. The ends lost 7 bases at V and 1 base at J; junction bases unmatched: 6. The CDR3 extends over 15 amino acids. Germline V gene lookup returns CDR1 MNHNS and CDR2 SASEGT. CDR3 nucleotides: TGTGCCAGCAACTCCGGGACTAGCGGTTCCTACGAGCAGTACTTC. Protein: CASNSGTSGSYEQYF.

The V gene is TRBV30, the J gene TRBJ1-5; a weak D match, TRBD1 (6 bases). The CDR3 is 14 residues long. Trimming removed 0 bases at V and 4 bases at J, with 10 bases between. From germline, CDR1 is GTSNPN and CDR2 SVGIG (reference sequence). CDR3 in amino acids: CAWSVGGMNQPQHF. In nucleotides, the CDR3 is TGTGCCTGGAGTGTAGGGGGAATGAATCAGCCCCAGCATTTT. Together with reference TRBV30 and TRBJ1-5, the CDR3 gives the full variable domain: SQTIHQWPATLVQPVGSPLSLECTVEGTSNPNLYWYRQAAGRGLQLLFYSVGIGQISSEVPQNLSASRPQDRQFILSSKKLLLSDSGFYLCAWSVGGMNQPQHFGDGTRLSIL.

For the CDR3, the DNA is TGCGCCAGCAGTGCAGCAGGGGGACAAGAGACCCAGTACTTC. Translating gives CASSAAGGQETQYF. V gene TRBV10-1 combines with J gene TRBJ2-5, with 7 bases identical to TRBD1. J gave up 2 bases and V 4 bases, and 4 bases lay outside the gene matches. CDR1 is WNHNN and CDR2 is SYGVQD in the germline V gene (reference sequence). This CDR3 is built from 14 residues.

In its sample, this clone was seen a few times. The chain combines TRBV7-9 with TRBJ2-7, with D perhaps assigned TRBD1 or TRBD2 (5 bases each). Germline V gives CDR1 SEHNR, CDR2 FQNEAQ (reference sequence). Trimming pared 9 bases from V and 2 bases from J, leaving 20 bases between. The CDR3 covers 15 residues. The CDR3 DNA sequence: TGTGCCAGTTCCTCCGGGACGCGAACCCCCTACGAGCAGTACTTC. It yields the protein CASSSGTRTPYEQYF.

The gene calls are TRBV18 and TRBJ2-7, with TRBD1 identical over 7 bases. V dropped 4 bases and J dropped 3; count of bases not matched to a gene: 6. This CDR3 has 14 residues. Looked up from germline, CDR1 is KGHSH and CDR2 is LQKENI. CDR3 nucleotide sequence: TGTGCCAGCTCACTTACAGGGGCGAACTACGAGCAGTACTTC. Encoded protein: CASSLTGANYEQYF. The variable domain in full, completed from reference TRBV18 and TRBJ2-7, reads NAGVMQNPRHLVRRRGQEARLRCSPMKGHSHVYWYRQLPEEGLKFMVYLQKENIIDESGMPKERFSAEFPKEGPSILRIQQVVRGDSAAYFCASSLTGANYEQYFGPGTRLTVT.

This clone was found once. CDR3 in DNA: TGCGCCAGCAGCTCCTCCGGGACAGGGGGCTACGAGCAGTACTTC. This sequence encodes CASSSSGTGGYEQYF. This chain connects TRBV5-1 to TRBJ2-7; TRBD1 matches at 11 bases. CDR1 and CDR2 (germline): SGHRS, YFSETQ. The CDR3 sequence is 15 residues long. Trimming took 3 bases from V and 3 from J; bases not matched to a gene: 5.

This CDR3 reads CASSRTGRGYTF. The CDR3 nucleotides are TGTGCCAGCAGCCGGACAGGCAGGGGCTACACCTTC. The chain is built from TRBV5-8 and TRBJ1-2, with 7 positions matching TRBD1. The ends lost 4 bases at V and 8 bases at J; junction bases unmatched: 5. This CDR3 is built from 12 residues. Per germline, CDR1 SGHTS and CDR2 YDEGEE.

The rearrangement links TRBV5-1 to TRBJ1-1; D unclear. The CDR3 totals 14 residues. CDR1 is SGHRS, CDR2 YFSETQ, per germline. Trimming cost V 0 bases and J 4 bases, with 10 bases left between them. CDR3 region: CASSLEVLSTEAFF. The CDR3 DNA is TGCGCCAGCAGCTTGGAGGTCCTTAGCACTGAAGCTTTCTTT.

The chain joins TRBV6-6 to TRBJ2-5, with D possibly being TRBD2 (5 bases). The length of the CDR3 is 14 residues. V was trimmed by 6 bases and J by 3 bases, leaving 14 bases between them. CDR1 is MNHNY, CDR2 SVGAGI, per germline (reference sequence). The CDR3 region is CASRDGVGEETQYF. DNA for the CDR3: TGTGCCAGCAGAGACGGGGTTGGGGAAGAGACCCAGTACTTC.

V usage is TRBV5-1 and J usage is TRBJ2-5; the D is unclear. Germline CDR1 and CDR2: SGHRS and YFSETQ. Trimming cost V 0 bases and J 1 base, with 10 bases left between them. The CDR3 extends over 15 amino acids. The CDR3 region is CASSLGGRFQETQYF. Here the CDR3 DNA reads TGCGCCAGCAGCTTGGGTGGTCGATTCCAAGAGACCCAGTACTTC.

The chain recombines TRBV25-1 with TRBJ1-2; D is undetermined. V lost 6 bases and J 4 bases, leaving 12 bases between the germline ends. Germline V gene lookup returns CDR1 MGHDK and CDR2 SYGVNS. The CDR3 is 13 amino acids. CDR3 loop: CASRLSTRYGYTF. In nucleotides, the CDR3 is TGTGCCAGCAGGCTATCGACCCGCTATGGCTACACCTTC.